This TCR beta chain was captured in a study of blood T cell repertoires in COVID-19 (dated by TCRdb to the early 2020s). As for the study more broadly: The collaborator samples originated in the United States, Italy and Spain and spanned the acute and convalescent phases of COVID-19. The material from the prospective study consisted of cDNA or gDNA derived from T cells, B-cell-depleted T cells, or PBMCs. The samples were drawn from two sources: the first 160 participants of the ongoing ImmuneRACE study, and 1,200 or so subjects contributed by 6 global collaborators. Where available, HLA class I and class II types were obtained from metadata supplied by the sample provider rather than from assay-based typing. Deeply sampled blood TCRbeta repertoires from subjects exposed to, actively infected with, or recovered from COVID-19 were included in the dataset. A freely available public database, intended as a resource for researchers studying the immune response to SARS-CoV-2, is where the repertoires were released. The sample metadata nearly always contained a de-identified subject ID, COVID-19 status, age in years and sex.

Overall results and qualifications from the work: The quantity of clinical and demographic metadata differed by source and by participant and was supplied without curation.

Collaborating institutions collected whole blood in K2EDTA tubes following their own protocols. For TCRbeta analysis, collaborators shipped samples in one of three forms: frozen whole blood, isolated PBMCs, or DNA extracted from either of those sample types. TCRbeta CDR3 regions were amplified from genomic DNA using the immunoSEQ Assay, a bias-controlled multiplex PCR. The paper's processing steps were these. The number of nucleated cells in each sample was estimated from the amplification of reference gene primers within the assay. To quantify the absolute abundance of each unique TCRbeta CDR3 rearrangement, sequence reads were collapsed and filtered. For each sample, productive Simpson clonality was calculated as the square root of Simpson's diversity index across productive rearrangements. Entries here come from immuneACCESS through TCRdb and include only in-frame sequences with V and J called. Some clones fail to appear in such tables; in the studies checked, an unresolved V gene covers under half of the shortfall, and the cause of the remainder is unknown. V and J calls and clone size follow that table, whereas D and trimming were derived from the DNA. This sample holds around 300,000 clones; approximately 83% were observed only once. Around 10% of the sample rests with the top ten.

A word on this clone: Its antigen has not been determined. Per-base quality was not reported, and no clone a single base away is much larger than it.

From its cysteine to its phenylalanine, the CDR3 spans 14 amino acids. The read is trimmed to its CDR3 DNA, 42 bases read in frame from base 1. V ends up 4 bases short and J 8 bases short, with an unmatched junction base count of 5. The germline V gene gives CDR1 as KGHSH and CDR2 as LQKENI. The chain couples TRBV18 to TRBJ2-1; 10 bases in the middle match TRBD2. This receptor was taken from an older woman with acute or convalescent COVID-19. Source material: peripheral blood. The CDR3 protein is CASSRLAGFDEQFF. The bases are TGTGCCAGCTCACGACTAGCGGGTTTCGATGAGCAGTTCTTC. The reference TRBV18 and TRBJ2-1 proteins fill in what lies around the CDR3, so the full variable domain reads NAGVMQNPRHLVRRRGQEARLRCSPMKGHSHVYWYRQLPEEGLKFMVYLQKENIIDESGMPKERFSAEFPKEGPSILRIQQVVRGDSAAYFCASSRLAGFDEQFFGPGTRLTVL.